Listed below are T cell receptor beta chains from one sample, sequenced in a study of blood T cell repertoires in COVID-19. Method: immunoSEQ multiplex PCR; TCRdb's copy keeps in-frame clones and lacks some. This sample has fewer than 60,000 clones, with 86% found just once. Material: peripheral blood. These receptor sequences come from a human donor in a cohort sampled during active COVID-19. Both conserved end residues are part of each CDR3. Fields, in order: clone size, D gene, V gene, J gene, CDR3 protein, CDR3 DNA. A D gene is named only where the DNA matches it firmly. Clone size is shown for a subset of rows, as once, few, many or a class of expanded clone.

.	TRBD2	TRBV27	TRBJ2-5	CASSHLAGVQETQYF	TGTGCCAGCAGCCACCTAGCGGGGGTACAAGAGACCCAGTACTTC
.	.	TRBV5-1	TRBJ1-1	CASSPDSVNTEAFF	TGCGCCAGCAGCCCGGACAGTGTTAACACTGAAGCTTTCTTT
.	TRBD2	TRBV24-1	TRBJ2-7	CATSDRADGLGHYEQYF	TGTGCCACCAGTGACCGCGCCGATGGACTAGGTCACTACGAGCAGTACTTC
.	.	TRBV19	TRBJ1-1	CASRTTGTGAFF	TGTGCCAGTAGGACTACTGGAACTGGGGCTTTCTTT
.	TRBD1	TRBV5-5	TRBJ1-2	CASSPETGGPYGYTF	TGTGCCAGCAGCCCGGAGACAGGGGGTCCCTATGGCTACACCTTC
.	.	TRBV3-1/TRBV3-2	TRBJ1-2	CASRTPGDVDYTF	TGTGCCAGCAGGACCCCGGGGGACGTGGACTACACCTTC
few	.	TRBV6-5	TRBJ1-2	CASSSLAVYGYTF	TGTGCCAGCAGTTCTCTTGCAGTCTATGGCTACACCTTC
once	.	TRBV12-5	TRBJ1-1	CASATEGNTEAFF	TGTGCTAGTGCCACTGAGGGGAACACTGAAGCTTTCTTT
.	TRBD2	TRBV19	TRBJ2-7	CASRDPGLGRSSYEQYF	TGTGCCAGTAGGGATCCGGGACTAGGGCGAAGCTCCTACGAGCAGTACTTC
.	TRBD1	TRBV29-1	TRBJ1-3	CSAGTGGNTIYF	TGCAGCGCCGGGACAGGGGGAAACACCATATATTTT
.	.	TRBV6-6	TRBJ2-5	CASMGGTKKETQYF	TGTGCCAGTATGGGGGGGACAAAGAAAGAGACCCAGTACTTC
.	.	TRBV27	TRBJ1-1	CASSFRVGAEAFF	TGTGCCAGCAGTTTCCGGGTAGGCGCTGAAGCTTTCTTT
.	TRBD2	TRBV2	TRBJ2-1	CASSVGLAGGFTSYNEQFF	TGTGCCAGCAGTGTCGGACTAGCGGGAGGGTTTACCTCCTACAATGAGCAGTTCTTC
.	.	TRBV19	TRBJ1-6	CATTAGLNSPLHF	TGTGCCACAACCGCCGGACTTAATTCACCCCTCCACTTT
.	.	TRBV6-1	TRBJ1-5	CASSENRVGQPQHF	TGTGCCAGCAGTGAAAACAGGGTCGGACAGCCCCAGCATTTT
.	.	TRBV28	TRBJ1-6	CASSSRTAYNSPLHF	TGTGCCAGCAGTTCGAGGACAGCTTATAATTCACCCCTCCACTTT
.	TRBD2	TRBV4-1	TRBJ2-1	CASSQDPGGANEQFF	TGCGCCAGCAGCCAAGATCCCGGGGGGGCGAATGAGCAGTTCTTC
.	TRBD2	TRBV2	TRBJ2-5	CASRLAGVETQYF	TGTGCCAGCAGATTAGCGGGAGTAGAGACCCAGTACTTC
.	TRBD1	TRBV9	TRBJ1-1	CASSTGDSNTEAFF	TGTGCCAGCAGTACAGGGGACTCGAACACTGAAGCTTTCTTT
few	TRBD1	TRBV15	TRBJ2-3	CATSRAGTGLADTQYF	TGTGCCACCAGCAGAGCCGGGACAGGGTTGGCAGATACGCAGTATTTT
.	.	TRBV19	TRBJ1-5	CASSPSSLRTAYRMGSQPQHF	TGTGCCAGTAGTCCGTCAAGTCTCAGGACAGCGTACCGAATGGGCAGTCAGCCCCAGCATTTT
.	TRBD2	TRBV11-3	TRBJ2-3	CASSLEGGDTQYF	TGTGCCAGCAGCTTAGAGGGGGGGGATACGCAGTATTTT
.	.	TRBV5-6	TRBJ2-1	CASSLGTLRYNEQFF	TGTGCCAGCAGCTTGGGCACTTTGCGGTATAATGAGCAGTTCTTC
.	TRBD2	TRBV7-2	TRBJ2-1	CASSLAPLPSGSPEFF	TGTGCCAGCAGCTTAGCGCCGTTGCCTAGCGGGAGTCCGGAGTTCTTC
.	.	TRBV18	TRBJ2-1	CASSPGQPSNEQFF	TGTGCCAGCTCACCGGGGCAGCCTAGCAATGAGCAGTTCTTC
.	TRBD2	TRBV6-5	TRBJ2-1	CASSYVSSGGGEQFF	TGTGCCAGCAGTTACGTCTCTAGCGGGGGGGGTGAGCAGTTCTTC
.	TRBD1	TRBV27	TRBJ2-2	CASSFGEWDRGPLAVELFF	TGTGCCAGCAGTTTCGGGGAGTGGGACAGGGGTCCCTTGGCCGTGGAGCTGTTTTTT
.	TRBD2	TRBV9	TRBJ2-1	CASSVDTGGGVNEQFF	TGTGCCAGCAGCGTAGATACGGGAGGAGGGGTCAATGAGCAGTTCTTC
once	.	TRBV6-5	TRBJ2-7	CASSPGVLQWEQYF	TGTGCCAGCAGCCCGGGAGTCTTACAATGGGAGCAGTACTTC
.	.	TRBV5-4	TRBJ2-5	CASSSGPRGETQYF	TGTGCCAGCAGCTCAGGACCCAGGGGCGAGACCCAGTACTTC
.	.	TRBV27	TRBJ2-2	CASSILSGTGELFF	TGTGCCAGCAGTATCCTTAGCGGAACCGGGGAGCTGTTTTTT
.	.	TRBV2	TRBJ1-1	CASSEGRIEAFF	TGTGCCAGCAGTGAAGGGCGGATTGAAGCTTTCTTT
.	.	TRBV30	TRBJ1-1	CAWSVQQTNTEAFF	TGTGCCTGGAGTGTACAACAGACGAACACTGAAGCTTTCTTT
.	.	TRBV11-2	TRBJ1-1	CASSLGTDVSFF	TGTGCCAGCAGCTTAGGGACAGACGTTTCTTTCTTT
.	.	TRBV2	TRBJ1-6	CASSERAYNSPLHF	TGTGCCAGCAGTGAGCGGGCCTATAATTCACCCCTCCACTTT
.	TRBD1	TRBV27	TRBJ1-1	CASRPDRGAEAFF	TGTGCCAGCAGACCCGACAGGGGCGCTGAAGCTTTCTTT
.	TRBD2	TRBV5-8	TRBJ2-5	CASSFGGSRETQYF	TGTGCCAGCAGCTTCGGGGGGTCCCGGGAGACCCAGTACTTC
.	TRBD1	TRBV7-2	TRBJ1-6	CASSLRQGRNSPLHF	TGTGCCAGCAGCTTAAGACAGGGTCGTAATTCACCCCTCCACTTT
.	.	TRBV7-6	TRBJ2-7	CASSPRPPGQSESYEQYF	TGTGCCAGCAGCCCCCGACCGCCCGGACAGAGCGAGTCCTACGAGCAGTACTTC
.	TRBD2	TRBV7-2	TRBJ2-2	CASSPLAGGGNTGELFF	TGTGCCAGCAGCCCACTAGCGGGAGGGGGAAACACCGGGGAGCTGTTTTTT
.	TRBD1	TRBV25-1	TRBJ2-7	CASSYTGVVYEQYF	TGTGCCAGCAGTTATACAGGGGTAGTCTACGAGCAGTACTTC
.	.	TRBV9	TRBJ2-3	CASSSTGGADTQYF	TGTGCCAGCAGCTCCACAGGGGGGGCAGATACGCAGTATTTT
.	TRBD2	TRBV6-2/TRBV6-3	TRBJ2-1	CASSGIAGGEDEQFF	TGTGCCAGCAGTGGGATAGCGGGGGGGGAGGATGAGCAGTTCTTC
.	TRBD1	TRBV7-9	TRBJ1-6	CASSPTGGESPLHF	TGTGCCAGCAGCCCGACAGGGGGCGAGTCACCCCTCCACTTT
once	TRBD2	TRBV7-9	TRBJ2-3	CASSSGLAGQASSTDTQYF	TGTGCCAGCAGCTCGGGACTAGCGGGGCAGGCATCTAGCACAGATACGCAGTATTTT
.	.	TRBV19	TRBJ2-2	CASSISKNTGELFF	TGTGCCAGTAGTATTTCCAAGAACACCGGGGAGCTGTTTTTT
.	.	TRBV19	TRBJ1-1	CASSITGGGAEAFF	TGTGCCAGTAGTATAACGGGTGGGGGCGCTGAAGCTTTCTTT
few	TRBD1	TRBV18	TRBJ2-7	CASSPGTGSLWEQYF	TGTGCCAGCTCACCCGGGACAGGGAGTTTGTGGGAGCAGTACTTC
.	TRBD2	TRBV7-2	TRBJ2-7	CASSLRTSGNLEQYF	TGTGCCAGCAGTCTCCGGACTAGCGGAAATTTAGAGCAGTACTTC
.	TRBD1	TRBV5-8	TRBJ1-5	CASSRDRGRSNQPQHF	TGTGCCAGCAGCCGGGACAGGGGTCGGAGCAATCAGCCCCAGCATTTT
.	TRBD1	TRBV5-7	TRBJ1-5	CASSSGTGDLNQPQHF	TGTGCCAGCAGCTCCGGAACAGGGGACCTCAATCAGCCCCAGCATTTT
.	.	TRBV19	TRBJ1-4	CASSIDKVTNEKLFF	TGTGCCAGTAGTATTGACAAGGTGACTAATGAAAAACTGTTTTTT
.	TRBD1	TRBV5-1	TRBJ1-2	CASSAGQGHGYTF	TGCGCCAGCAGCGCGGGACAGGGCCATGGCTACACCTTC
once	.	TRBV10-3	TRBJ2-5	CAISESGAETQYF	TGTGCCATCAGTGAGTCCGGTGCAGAGACCCAGTACTTC
.	TRBD1	TRBV3-1/TRBV3-2	TRBJ1-1	CASSFPTGEDTEAFF	TGTGCCAGCAGCTTCCCGACAGGGGAGGACACTGAAGCTTTCTTT
.	TRBD2	TRBV7-2	TRBJ2-7	CASSLVGGGTSGRRYEQYF	TGTGCCAGCAGCTTAGTTGGTGGGGGGACTAGCGGGAGGAGGTACGAGCAGTACTTC
.	.	TRBV7-8	TRBJ1-5	CASSARDSNQPQHF	TGTGCCAGCAGCGCCCGGGATAGCAATCAGCCCCAGCATTTT
once	TRBD1	TRBV5-1	TRBJ2-5	CASSSAGGRNGETQYF	TGCGCCAGCAGCTCGGCAGGGGGCCGTAACGGGGAGACCCAGTACTTC
.	.	TRBV7-2	TRBJ2-7	CASSSSTGQTYEQYF	TGTGCCAGCAGCTCTTCGACAGGACAGACCTACGAGCAGTACTTC